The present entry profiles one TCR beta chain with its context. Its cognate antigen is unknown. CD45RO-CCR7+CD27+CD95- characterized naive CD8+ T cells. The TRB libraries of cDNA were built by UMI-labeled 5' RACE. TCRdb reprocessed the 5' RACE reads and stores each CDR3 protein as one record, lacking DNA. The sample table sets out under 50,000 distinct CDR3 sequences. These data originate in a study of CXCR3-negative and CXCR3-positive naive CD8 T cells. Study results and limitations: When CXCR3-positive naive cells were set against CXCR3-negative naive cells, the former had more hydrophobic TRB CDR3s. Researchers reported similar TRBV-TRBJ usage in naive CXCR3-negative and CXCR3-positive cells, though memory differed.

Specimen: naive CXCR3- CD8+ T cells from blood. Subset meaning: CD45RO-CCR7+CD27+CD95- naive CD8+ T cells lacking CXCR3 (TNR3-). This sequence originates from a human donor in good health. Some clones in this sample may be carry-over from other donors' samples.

CDR3 protein: CASSLEARVHNEQFF. The rearrangement joins TRBV7-6 to TRBJ2-1; checking the TCRdb D call of TRBD1 is not possible without DNA. This CDR3 is 15 amino acids long. Per germline, CDR1 SGHVS and CDR2 FNYEAQ. The full variable domain, completed using reference TRBV7-6 and TRBJ2-1, is GAGVSQSPRYKVTKRGQDVALRCDPISGHVSLYWYRQALGQGPEFLTYFNYEAQQDKSGLPNDRFSAERPEGSISTLTIQRTEQRDSAMYRCASSLEARVHNEQFFGPGTRLTVL.